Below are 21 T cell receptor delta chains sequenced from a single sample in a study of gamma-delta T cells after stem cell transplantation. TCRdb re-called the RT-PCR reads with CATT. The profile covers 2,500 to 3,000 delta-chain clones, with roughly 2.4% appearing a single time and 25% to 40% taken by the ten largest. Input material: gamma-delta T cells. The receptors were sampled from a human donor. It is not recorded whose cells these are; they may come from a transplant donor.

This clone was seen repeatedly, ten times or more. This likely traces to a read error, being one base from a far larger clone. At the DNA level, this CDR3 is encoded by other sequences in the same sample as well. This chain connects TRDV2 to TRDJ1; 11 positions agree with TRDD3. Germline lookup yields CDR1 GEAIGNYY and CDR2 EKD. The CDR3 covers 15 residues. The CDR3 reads CACLLLGDKGDKLIF. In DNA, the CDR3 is TGTGCCTGTCTTCTACTGGGGGATAAGGGCGATAAGCTCATCTTT.

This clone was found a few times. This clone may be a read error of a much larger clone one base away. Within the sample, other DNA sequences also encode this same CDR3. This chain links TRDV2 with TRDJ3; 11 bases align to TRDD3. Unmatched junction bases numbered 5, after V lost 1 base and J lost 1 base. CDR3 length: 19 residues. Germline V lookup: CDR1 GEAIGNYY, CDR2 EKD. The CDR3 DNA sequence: TGTGCCTGTGACACGTTGGGGGATACGCGTTCCTGGGACACCCGACAGATGTTTTTC. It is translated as CACDTLGDTRSWDTRQMFF.

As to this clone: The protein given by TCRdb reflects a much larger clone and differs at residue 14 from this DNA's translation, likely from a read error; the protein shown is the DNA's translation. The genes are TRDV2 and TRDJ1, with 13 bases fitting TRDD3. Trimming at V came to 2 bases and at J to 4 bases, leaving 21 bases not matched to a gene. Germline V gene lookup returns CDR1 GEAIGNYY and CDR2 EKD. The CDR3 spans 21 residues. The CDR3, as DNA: TGTGCCTGTGACATGATACTGGGGGATACGGGTCCACAATCAGGGAACGATAAACTCATCTTT. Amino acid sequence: CACDMILGDTGPQSGNDKLIF.

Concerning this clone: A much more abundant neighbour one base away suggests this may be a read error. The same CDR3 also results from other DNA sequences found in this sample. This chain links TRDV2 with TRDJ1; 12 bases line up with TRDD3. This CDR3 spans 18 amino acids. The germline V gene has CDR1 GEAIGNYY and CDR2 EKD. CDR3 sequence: CACDVLTGGYRMTDKLIF. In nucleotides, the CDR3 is TGCGCCTGTGACGTTCTTACTGGGGGATACAGAATGACCGATAAACTCATCTTT.

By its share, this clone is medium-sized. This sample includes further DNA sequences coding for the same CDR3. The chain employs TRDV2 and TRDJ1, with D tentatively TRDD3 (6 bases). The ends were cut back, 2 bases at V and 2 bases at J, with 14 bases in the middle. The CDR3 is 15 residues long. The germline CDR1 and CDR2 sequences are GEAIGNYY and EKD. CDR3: CACDNLLGETDKLIF. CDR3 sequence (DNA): TGTGCCTGTGACAATCTACTGGGAGAAACCGATAAACTCATCTTT.

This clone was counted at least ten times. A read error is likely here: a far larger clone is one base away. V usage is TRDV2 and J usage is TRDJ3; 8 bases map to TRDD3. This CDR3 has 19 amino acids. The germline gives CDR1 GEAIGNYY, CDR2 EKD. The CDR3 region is CACDTVGDTSSWDTRQVFF. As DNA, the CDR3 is TGTGCCTGTGACACCGTAGGGGATACCAGCTCCTGGGACACCCGACAGGTGTTTTTC.

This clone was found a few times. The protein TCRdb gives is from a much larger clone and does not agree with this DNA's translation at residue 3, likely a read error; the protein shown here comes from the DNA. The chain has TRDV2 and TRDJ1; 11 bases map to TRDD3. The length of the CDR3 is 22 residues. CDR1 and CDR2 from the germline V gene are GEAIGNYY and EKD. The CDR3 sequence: CARDTIDGRWVLGDSGDDKLIF. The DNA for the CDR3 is TGTGCCCGTGACACAATCGATGGACGGTGGGTACTGGGGGATAGCGGGGACGATAAACTCATCTTT.

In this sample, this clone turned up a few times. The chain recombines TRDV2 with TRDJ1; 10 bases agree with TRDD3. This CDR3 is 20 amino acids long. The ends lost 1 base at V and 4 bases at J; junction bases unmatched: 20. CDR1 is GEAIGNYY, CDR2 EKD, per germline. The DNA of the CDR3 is TGTGCCTGTGACACGGCCTATGGGGGGGATACGCGGGGGGCCATCGATAAACTCATCTTT. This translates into CACDTAYGGDTRGAIDKLIF.

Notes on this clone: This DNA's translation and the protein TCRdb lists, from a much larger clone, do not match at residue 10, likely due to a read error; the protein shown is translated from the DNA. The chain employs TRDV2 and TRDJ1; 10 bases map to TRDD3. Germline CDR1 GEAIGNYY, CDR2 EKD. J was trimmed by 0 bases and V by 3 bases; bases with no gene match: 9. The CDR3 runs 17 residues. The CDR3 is CACDALLGDAYTDKLIF. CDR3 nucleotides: TGTGCCTGTGACGCCTTACTGGGGGATGCGTACACCGATAAACTCATCTTT.

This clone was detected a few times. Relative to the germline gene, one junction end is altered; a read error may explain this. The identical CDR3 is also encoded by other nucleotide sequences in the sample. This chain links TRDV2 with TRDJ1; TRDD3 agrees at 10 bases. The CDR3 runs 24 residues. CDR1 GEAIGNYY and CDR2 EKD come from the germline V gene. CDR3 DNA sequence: TGTGCCTGTGGCAGCCTCCTGGGGGATAGGGGGGGGATACAGGGCGAAAGGTACACCGATAAACTCATCTTC. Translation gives CACGSLLGDRGGIQGERYTDKLIF.

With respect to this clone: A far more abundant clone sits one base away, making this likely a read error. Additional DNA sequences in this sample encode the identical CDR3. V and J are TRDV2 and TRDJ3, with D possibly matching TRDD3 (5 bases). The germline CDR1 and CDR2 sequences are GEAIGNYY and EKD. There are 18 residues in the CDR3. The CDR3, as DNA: TGTGCCTGTGACACCGCGGGGCTGGGCTCCTGGGACACCCGACAAATGTTTTTC. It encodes CACDTAGLGSWDTRQMFF.

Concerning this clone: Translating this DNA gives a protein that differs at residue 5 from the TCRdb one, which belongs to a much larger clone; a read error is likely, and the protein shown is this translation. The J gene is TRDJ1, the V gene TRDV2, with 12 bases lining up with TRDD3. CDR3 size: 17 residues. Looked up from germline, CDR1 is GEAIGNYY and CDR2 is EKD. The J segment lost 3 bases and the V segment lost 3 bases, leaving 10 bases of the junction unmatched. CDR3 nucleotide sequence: TGTGCCTGTGACTTCCTGCTGGGGGATACGAGTCCCGATAAACTCATCTTT. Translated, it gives CACDFLLGDTSPDKLIF.

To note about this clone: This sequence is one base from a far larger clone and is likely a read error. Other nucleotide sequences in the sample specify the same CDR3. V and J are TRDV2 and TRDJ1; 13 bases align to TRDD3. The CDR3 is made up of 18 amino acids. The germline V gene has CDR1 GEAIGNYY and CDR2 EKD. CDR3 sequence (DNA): TGTGCCTGTGAATCACTACTGGGGGATACGCAACGGACCGATAAGCTCATCTTT. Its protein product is CACESLLGDTQRTDKLIF.

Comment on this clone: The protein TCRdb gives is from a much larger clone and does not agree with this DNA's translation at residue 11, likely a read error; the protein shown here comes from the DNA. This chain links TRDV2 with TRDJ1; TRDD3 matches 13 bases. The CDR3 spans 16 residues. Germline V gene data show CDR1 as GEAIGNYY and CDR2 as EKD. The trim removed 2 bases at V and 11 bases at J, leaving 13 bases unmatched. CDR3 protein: CACDKLLGDTVAGLIF. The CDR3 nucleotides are TGTGCCTGTGACAAGTTACTGGGGGATACGGTGGCAGGGCTCATCTTT.

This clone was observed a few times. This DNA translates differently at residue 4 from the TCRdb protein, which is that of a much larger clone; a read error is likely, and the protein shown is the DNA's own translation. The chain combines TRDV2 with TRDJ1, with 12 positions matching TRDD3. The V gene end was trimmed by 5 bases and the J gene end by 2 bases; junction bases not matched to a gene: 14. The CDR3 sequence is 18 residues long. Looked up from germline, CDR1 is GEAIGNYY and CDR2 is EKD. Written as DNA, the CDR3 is TGTGCCTGTGGCCCCGCTGGGGGATACGGGACAAGGACCGATAAACTCATCTTT. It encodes CACGPAGGYGTRTDKLIF.

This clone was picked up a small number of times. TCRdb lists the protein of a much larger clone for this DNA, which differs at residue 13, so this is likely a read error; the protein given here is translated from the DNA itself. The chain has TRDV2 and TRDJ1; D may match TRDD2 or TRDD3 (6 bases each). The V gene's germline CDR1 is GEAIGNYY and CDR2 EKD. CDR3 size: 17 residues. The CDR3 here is CACDTVGILPNTGKLIF. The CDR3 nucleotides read TGTGCCTGTGACACCGTGGGGATCCTACCTAACACCGGTAAACTCATCTTT.

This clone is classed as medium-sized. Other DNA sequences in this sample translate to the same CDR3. CDR3 DNA: TGTGCCTGTGACACGCTACGCGGAACTGGGGGATACGCTGGCGGGGGACGCTACACCGATAAACTCATCTTT. This encodes CACDTLRGTGGYAGGGRYTDKLIF. This chain connects TRDV2 to TRDJ1, with 13 nucleotides matching TRDD3. The CDR3 runs to 24 residues. Germline CDR1 GEAIGNYY, CDR2 EKD. V shed 1 base and J 0 bases; nucleotides not matched to a gene: 25.

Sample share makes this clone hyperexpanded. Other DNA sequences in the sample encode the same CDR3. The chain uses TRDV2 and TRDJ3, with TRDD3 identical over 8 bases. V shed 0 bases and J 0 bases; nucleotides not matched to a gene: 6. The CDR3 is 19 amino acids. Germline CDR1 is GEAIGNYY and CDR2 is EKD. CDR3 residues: CACDTVGDTSSWDTRQMFF. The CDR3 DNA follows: TGTGCCTGTGACACCGTAGGGGATACCAGCTCCTGGGACACCCGACAGATGTTTTTC.

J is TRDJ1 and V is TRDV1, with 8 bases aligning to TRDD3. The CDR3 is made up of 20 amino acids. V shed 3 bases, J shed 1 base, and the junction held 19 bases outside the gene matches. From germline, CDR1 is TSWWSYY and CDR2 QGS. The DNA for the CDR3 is TGTGCTCTTGGGGATCGATTTTTAGGGATACGGGAAGGTGTCACCGATAAACTCATCTTT. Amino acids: CALGDRFLGIREGVTDKLIF.

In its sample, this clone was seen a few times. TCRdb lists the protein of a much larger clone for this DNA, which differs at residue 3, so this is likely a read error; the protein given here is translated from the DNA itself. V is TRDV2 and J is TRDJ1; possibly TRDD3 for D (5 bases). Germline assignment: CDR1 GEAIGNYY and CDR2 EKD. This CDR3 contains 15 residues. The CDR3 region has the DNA TGTGCCCGTGACACCGTGGGGAATCACACCGATAAACTCATCTTT. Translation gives CARDTVGNHTDKLIF.

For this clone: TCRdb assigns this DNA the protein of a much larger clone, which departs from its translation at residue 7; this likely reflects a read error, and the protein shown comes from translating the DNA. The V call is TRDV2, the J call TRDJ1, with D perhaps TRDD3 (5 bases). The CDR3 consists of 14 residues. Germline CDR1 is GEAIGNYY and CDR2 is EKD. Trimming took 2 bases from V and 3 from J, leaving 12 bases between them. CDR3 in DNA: TGTGCCTGTGACATAATTGAGGGATCCGATAAACTCATCTTT. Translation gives CACDIIEGSDKLIF.